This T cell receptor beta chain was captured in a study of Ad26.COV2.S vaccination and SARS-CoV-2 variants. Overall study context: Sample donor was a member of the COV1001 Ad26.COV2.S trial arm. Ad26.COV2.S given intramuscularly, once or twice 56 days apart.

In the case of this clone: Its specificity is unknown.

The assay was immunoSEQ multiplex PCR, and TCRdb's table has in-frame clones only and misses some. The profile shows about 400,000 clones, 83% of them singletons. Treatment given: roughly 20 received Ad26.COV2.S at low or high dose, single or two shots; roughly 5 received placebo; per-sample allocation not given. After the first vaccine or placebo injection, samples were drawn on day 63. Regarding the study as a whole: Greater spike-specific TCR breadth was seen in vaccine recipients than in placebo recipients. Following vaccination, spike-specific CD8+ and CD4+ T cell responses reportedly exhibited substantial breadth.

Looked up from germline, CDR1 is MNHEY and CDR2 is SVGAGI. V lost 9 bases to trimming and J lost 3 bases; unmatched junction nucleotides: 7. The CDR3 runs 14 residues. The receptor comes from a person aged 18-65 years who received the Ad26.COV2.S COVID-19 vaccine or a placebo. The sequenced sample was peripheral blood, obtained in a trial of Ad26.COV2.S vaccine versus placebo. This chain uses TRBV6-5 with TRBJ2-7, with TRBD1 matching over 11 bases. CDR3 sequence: CASTPGTGGYEQYF. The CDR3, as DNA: TGTGCCAGTACCCCCGGGACAGGGGGCTACGAGCAGTACTTC.